These 18 T cell receptor beta chains came from one sample sequenced in a study of beta chain features in type 1 diabetes. Sequenced material consisted of expressed TCRB transcripts (all of the isolated RNA was reverse transcribed). Assay used: immunoSEQ multiplex PCR; TCRdb lists only in-frame clones, some missing. This sample has roughly 400,000 clones, with around a tenth found just once. Notes on the study in general: Across all four CD4+ subsets, people with type 1 diabetes showed modestly shorter TCRB CDR3s.

Their target antigens are unknown. Sequenced input: central memory CD4+ T cells from blood. These receptors all come from a man under 40 with type 1 diabetes.

The chain joins TRBV2 to TRBJ1-5; possible D gene TRBD1, 5 bases. The CDR3 is 14 amino acids. Germline V gene sequence: CDR1 SNHLY, CDR2 FYNNEI. Trimming stripped 2 bases from V and 7 bases from J, with 12 bases between. CDR3 sequence (DNA): TGTGCCAGCAGTGAATTAGGGGTAGGGCAGCCCCAGCATTTT. This sequence encodes CASSELGVGQPQHF.

This chain connects TRBV4-2 to TRBJ1-1, with no clear D. Trimming stripped 1 base from V and 5 bases from J, with 17 bases between. Looked up from germline, CDR1 is LGHNA and CDR2 is YNFKEQ. The CDR3 has 16 residues. DNA for the CDR3: TGTGCCAGCAGCCAAGGGACCGACCGACGGGATACTGAAGCTTTCTTT. Protein sequence: CASSQGTDRRDTEAFF.

The chain carries TRBV5-1 and TRBJ2-3; 8 bases align to TRBD1. V shed 4 bases and J 4 bases; nucleotides not matched to a gene: 5. The CDR3 covers 14 residues. In germline, CDR1 is SGHRS, CDR2 YFSETQ. CDR3 nucleotide sequence: TGCGCCAGCAGCGACCAGGGGGCCGCAGATACGCAGTATTTT. Translating it yields CASSDQGAADTQYF.

The CDR3 DNA reads TGCGCCAGCAGACTGGACACTGAAGCTTTCTTT. Its protein is CASRLDTEAFF. This rearrangement joins TRBV5-1 to TRBJ1-1; D gene unclear. Germline V lookup: CDR1 SGHRS, CDR2 YFSETQ. The ends were cut back, 5 bases at V and 3 bases at J, with 5 bases in the middle. This CDR3 is built from 11 residues.

The table lists this clone with many counts. The gene calls are TRBV7-9 and TRBJ1-3, with D possibly TRBD1 on 5 matching bases. V was pared by 1 base and J by 2 bases, with 6 bases between. This CDR3 contains 14 residues. Per germline, CDR1 SEHNR and CDR2 FQNEAQ (reference sequence). Here the CDR3 reads CASSLGGAGNTIYF. In DNA form, the CDR3 reads TGTGCCAGCAGCTTAGGAGGGGCTGGAAACACCATATATTTT.

This rearrangement joins TRBV6-1 to TRBJ2-7; 9 nucleotides match TRBD1. CDR1 and CDR2 (germline): MNHNS, SASEGT. The CDR3 totals 16 residues. V was clipped by 3 bases and J by 4 bases; unmatched bases: 10. The CDR3 coding sequence is TGTGCCAGCAGTGACCCCCCCGGGACAGGGAAGTACGAGCAGTACTTC. Translated: CASSDPPGTGKYEQYF.

This rearrangement joins TRBV7-2 to TRBJ2-3; D remains ambiguous. V was shortened by 2 bases and J by 2 bases, with 11 bases between the two germline ends. CDR3 length: 15 amino acids. Germline CDR1 reads SGHTA; CDR2 reads FQGNSA. CDR3 nucleotide sequence: TGTGCCAGCAGCTTAAATAAGGGATCCACAGATACGCAGTATTTT. Its translation is CASSLNKGSTDTQYF.

This clone was recorded a few times. This chain joins TRBV11-1 and TRBJ2-2; D not resolved. Germline V gives CDR1 SGHAT, CDR2 FQDESV (reference sequence). This CDR3 region has 14 residues. Between the trimmed V and J ends, which lost 3 bases and 1 base, there was a span of 6 bases. The CDR3 region has the DNA TGTGCCAGCAGCTTGGCTGGGAACACCGGGGAGCTGTTTTTT. Its translation is CASSLAGNTGELFF.

This clone was observed a handful of times. V gene TRBV6-5 combines with J gene TRBJ2-1; possibly TRBD2 for D (5 bases). This CDR3 is built from 13 residues. Trimming took 8 bases from V and 10 from J, leaving 18 bases between them. Per the germline V gene, CDR1 is MNHEY and CDR2 is SVGAGI. In DNA form, the CDR3 reads TGTGCCAGCTCAACTCATAGCGCCAGCGAGCAGTTCTTC. It translates to CASSTHSASEQFF.

This clone has ten or more counts. The chain has TRBV19 and TRBJ2-7; 9 bases map to TRBD1. Trimming at V came to 7 bases and at J to 5 bases, leaving 15 bases not matched to a gene. This CDR3 is built from 16 residues. From germline, CDR1 is LNHDA and CDR2 SQIVND (reference sequence). DNA of the CDR3: TGTGCCAGTACCTCGTTACCGGGACAGGGAAGCGACGAGCAGTACTTC. This codes for CASTSLPGQGSDEQYF.

This chain joins TRBV7-9 and TRBJ1-5; no reliable D call. Germline V lookup: CDR1 SEHNR, CDR2 FQNEAQ (reference sequence). The ends were cut back, 2 bases at V and 10 bases at J, with 12 bases in the middle. The length of the CDR3 is 13 residues. CDR3 sequence (DNA): TGTGCCAGCAGCTTAATGAAAGGAGAACCCCAGCATTTT. The encoded protein is CASSLMKGEPQHF. The variable domain in full, with the rest retrieved from reference TRBV7-9 and TRBJ1-5, is DTGVSQNPRHKITKRGQNVTFRCDPISEHNRLYWYRQTLGQGPEFLTYFQNEAQLEKSRLLSDRFSAERPKGSFSTLEIQRTEQGDSAMYLCASSLMKGEPQHFGDGTRLSIL.

The chain carries TRBV4-2 and TRBJ2-2, with 8 bases identical to TRBD2. Germline loops: CDR1 LGHNA, CDR2 YNFKEQ. Unmatched junction bases numbered 0, after V lost 0 bases and J lost 6 bases. The CDR3 spans 14 residues. Here the CDR3 reads CASSQEGLAGELFF. CDR3 DNA sequence: TGTGCCAGCAGCCAAGAGGGACTAGCCGGGGAGCTGTTTTTT.

This clone was observed a handful of times. The chain carries TRBV28 and TRBJ2-1; the match to TRBD2 covers 12 bases. Germline V CDR1 and CDR2: MDHEN, SYDVKM. CDR3 length equals 17 residues. J was trimmed by 5 bases and V by 4 bases; bases with no gene match: 9. The DNA of the CDR3 is TGTGCCAGCAGTTCCCTAGCGGGAGGGCGGGTTGACAATGAGCAGTTCTTC. As protein: CASSSLAGGRVDNEQFF.

On this clone itself: This specimen includes other DNA sequences encoding the same CDR3. The J gene is TRBJ2-3, the V gene TRBV27; TRBD1 agrees at 11 bases. The length of the CDR3 is 16 residues. Germline V CDR1 and CDR2: MNHEY, SMNVEV (reference sequence). Unmatched junction bases numbered 5, after V lost 1 base and J lost 5 bases. The CDR3 loop is CASSLLPGQGVDTQYF. CDR3 sequence (DNA): TGTGCCAGCAGTTTATTACCGGGACAGGGGGTAGATACGCAGTATTTT.

The chain is built from TRBV7-2 and TRBJ1-2; D is ambiguous. CDR1 and CDR2 from the germline V gene are SGHTA and FQGNSA. V gave up 1 base and J gave up 1 base, with 10 bases separating them. CDR3 size: 15 residues. The CDR3 here is CASSLGYDGNYGYTF. The CDR3 DNA is TGTGCCAGCAGCTTAGGCTACGACGGTAACTATGGCTACACCTTC.

The J gene is TRBJ2-5, the V gene TRBV15; 7 bases are a match to TRBD1. Germline lookup yields CDR1 LNHNV and CDR2 YYDKDF (reference sequence). V lost 1 base to trimming and J lost 3 bases; unmatched junction nucleotides: 14. The CDR3 consists of 18 residues. CDR3 DNA sequence: TGTGCCACCAGCAGAGGGGAGATGGCAGGGGGTTTAGAAGAGACCCAGTACTTC. This codes for CATSRGEMAGGLEETQYF.

In this sample, this clone turned up a few times. The rearrangement joins TRBV6-5 to TRBJ2-2; 11 nucleotides align to TRBD2. Germline CDR1 reads MNHEY; CDR2 reads SVGAGI. J was trimmed by 6 bases and V by 6 bases; bases with no gene match: 6. The CDR3 runs to 15 residues. CDR3 sequence: CASSSPGLAAGELFF. The CDR3 nucleotides read TGTGCCAGCAGCTCACCGGGACTAGCGGCCGGGGAGCTGTTTTTT.

This clone was recorded many times. This rearrangement joins TRBV27 to TRBJ2-3, with 9 bases matching TRBD2. The CDR3 spans 14 residues. After removal of 7 bases from V and 2 bases from J, the junction contained 4 bases not matched to a gene. From germline, CDR1 is MNHEY and CDR2 SMNVEV (reference sequence). CDR3 nucleotide sequence: TGTGCCAGCACCCGACTAGCGGACACAGATACGCAGTATTTT. It specifies CASTRLADTDTQYF.